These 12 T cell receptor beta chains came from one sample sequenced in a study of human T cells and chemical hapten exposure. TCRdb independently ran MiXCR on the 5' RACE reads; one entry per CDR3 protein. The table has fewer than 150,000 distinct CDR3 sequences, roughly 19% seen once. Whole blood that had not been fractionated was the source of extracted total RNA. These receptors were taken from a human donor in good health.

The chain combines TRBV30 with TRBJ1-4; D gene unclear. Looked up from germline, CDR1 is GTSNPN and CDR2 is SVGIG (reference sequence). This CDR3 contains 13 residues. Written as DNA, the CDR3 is TGTGCTCACTTGGGGAGGCGTAATGAAAAACTGTTTTTT. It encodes CAHLGRRNEKLFF.

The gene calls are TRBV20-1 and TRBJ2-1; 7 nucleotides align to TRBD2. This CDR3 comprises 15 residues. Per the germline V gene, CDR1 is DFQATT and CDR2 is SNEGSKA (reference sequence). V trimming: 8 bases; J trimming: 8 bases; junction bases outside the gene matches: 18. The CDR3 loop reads CSPQTLAGSKDEQFF. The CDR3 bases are TGCAGTCCTCAAACTTTAGCGGGTTCGAAAGATGAGCAGTTCTTC.

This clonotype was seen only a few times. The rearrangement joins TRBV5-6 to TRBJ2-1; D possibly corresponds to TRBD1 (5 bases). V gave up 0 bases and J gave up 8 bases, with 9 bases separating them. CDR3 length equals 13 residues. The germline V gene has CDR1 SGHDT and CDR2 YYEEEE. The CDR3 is CASSLDRSDEQFF. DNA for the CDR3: TGTGCCAGCAGCTTGGACAGGTCCGATGAGCAGTTCTTC.

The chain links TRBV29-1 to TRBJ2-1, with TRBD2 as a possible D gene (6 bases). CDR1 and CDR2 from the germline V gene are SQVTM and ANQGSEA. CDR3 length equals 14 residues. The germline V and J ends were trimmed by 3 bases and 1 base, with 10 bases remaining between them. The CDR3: CSVETGGSYNEQFF. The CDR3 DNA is TGCAGCGTTGAGACTGGGGGGTCCTACAATGAGCAGTTCTTC.

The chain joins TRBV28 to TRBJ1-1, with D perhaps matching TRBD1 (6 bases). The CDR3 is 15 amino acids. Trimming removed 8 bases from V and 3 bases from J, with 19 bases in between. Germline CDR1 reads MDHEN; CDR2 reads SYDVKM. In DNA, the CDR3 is TGTGCCAGCGTAGGCGGGGGCAGAACGGACACTGAAGCTTTCTTT. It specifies CASVGGGRTDTEAFF.

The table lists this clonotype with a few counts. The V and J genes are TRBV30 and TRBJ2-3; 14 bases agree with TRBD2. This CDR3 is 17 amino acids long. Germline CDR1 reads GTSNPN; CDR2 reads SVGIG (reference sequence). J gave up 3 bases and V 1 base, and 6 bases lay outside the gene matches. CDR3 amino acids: CAWSGSGTSGRTDTQYF. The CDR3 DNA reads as TGTGCCTGGAGTGGGTCCGGGACTAGCGGGAGAACAGATACGCAGTATTTT. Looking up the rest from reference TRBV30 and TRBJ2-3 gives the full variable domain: SQTIHQWPATLVQPVGSPLSLECTVEGTSNPNLYWYRQAAGRGLQLLFYSVGIGQISSEVPQNLSASRPQDRQFILSSKKLLLSDSGFYLCAWSGSGTSGRTDTQYFGPGTRLTVL.

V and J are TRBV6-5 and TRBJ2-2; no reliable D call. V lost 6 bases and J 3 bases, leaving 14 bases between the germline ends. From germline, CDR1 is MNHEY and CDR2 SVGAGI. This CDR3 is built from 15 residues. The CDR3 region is CASSPGRLDTGELFF. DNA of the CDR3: TGTGCCAGCAGCCCCGGACGGTTGGACACCGGGGAGCTGTTTTTT.

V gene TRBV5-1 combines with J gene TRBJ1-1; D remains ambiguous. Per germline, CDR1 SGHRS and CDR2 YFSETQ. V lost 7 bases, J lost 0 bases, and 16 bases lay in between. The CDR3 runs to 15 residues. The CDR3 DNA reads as TGCGCCAGCGCAAGGTCCAATAACATGAACACTGAAGCTTTCTTT. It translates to CASARSNNMNTEAFF. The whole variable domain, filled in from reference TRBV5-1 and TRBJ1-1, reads KAGVTQTPRYLIKTRGQQVTLSCSPISGHRSVSWYQQTPGQGLQFLFEYFSETQRNKGNFPGRFSGRQFSNSRSEMNVSTLELGDSALYLCASARSNNMNTEAFFGQGTRLTVV.

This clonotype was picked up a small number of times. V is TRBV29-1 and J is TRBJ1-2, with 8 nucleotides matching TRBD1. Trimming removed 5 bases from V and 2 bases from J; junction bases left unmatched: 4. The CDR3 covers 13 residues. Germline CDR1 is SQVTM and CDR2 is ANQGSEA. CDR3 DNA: TGCAGCGTTTCCGACAGGGGAAACTATGGCTACACCTTC. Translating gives CSVSDRGNYGYTF. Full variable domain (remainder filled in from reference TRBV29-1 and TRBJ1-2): SAVISQKPSRDICQRGTSLTIQCQVDSQVTMMFWYRQQPGQSLTLIATANQGSEATYESGFVIDKFPISRPNLTFSTLTVSNMSPEDSSIYLCSVSDRGNYGYTFGSGTRLTVV.

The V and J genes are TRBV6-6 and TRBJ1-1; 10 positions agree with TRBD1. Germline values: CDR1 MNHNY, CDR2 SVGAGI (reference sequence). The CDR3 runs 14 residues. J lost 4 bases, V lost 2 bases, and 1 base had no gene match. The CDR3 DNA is TGTGCCAGCAGTTACGGGACAGGGGCCACTGAAGCTTTCTTT. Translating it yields CASSYGTGATEAFF.

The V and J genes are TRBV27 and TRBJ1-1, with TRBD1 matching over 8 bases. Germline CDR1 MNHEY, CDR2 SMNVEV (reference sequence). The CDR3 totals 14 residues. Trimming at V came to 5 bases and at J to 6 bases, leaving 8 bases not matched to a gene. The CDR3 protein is CASSPQGDVAEAFF. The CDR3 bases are TGTGCCAGCAGTCCACAGGGGGACGTCGCTGAAGCTTTCTTT.

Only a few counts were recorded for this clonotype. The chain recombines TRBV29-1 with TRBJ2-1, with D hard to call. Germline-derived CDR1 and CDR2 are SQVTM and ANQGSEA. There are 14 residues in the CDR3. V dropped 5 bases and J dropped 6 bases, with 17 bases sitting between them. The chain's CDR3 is CSVRQEKVPNEQFF. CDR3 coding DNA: TGCAGCGTTCGGCAGGAGAAGGTCCCCAATGAGCAGTTCTTC.